The 28 T cell receptor beta chains listed next were all sequenced from one sample in a study of T cells after yellow fever vaccination. TCRdb ran MiXCR on the 5' RACE reads and lists one entry per CDR3 protein. The sample yields 450,000 to 650,000 distinct CDR3 sequences, about 13% seen once. Sample: PBMCs, taken on the day of the yellow fever booster vaccination. These TCRs come from a man under 40 who received the YFV17D yellow fever vaccine.

This clonotype was found a few times. The CDR3 sequence: CASSQAWTSGEEQYF. As DNA, the CDR3 is TGTGCCAGCAGCCAAGCGTGGACTAGCGGGGAAGAGCAGTACTTC. The chain carries TRBV14 and TRBJ2-7, with 12 bases identical to TRBD2. The CDR3 covers 15 residues. Germline CDR1 is SGHDN and CDR2 is FVKESK. Germline trimming cut 1 base from V and 7 bases from J; bases unmatched to any gene: 5.

This clonotype was seen at least ten times. The chain carries TRBV6-2 or TRBV6-3 and TRBJ2-1; tentative D call: TRBD2 (6 bases). The V end lost 7 bases, the J end lost 5 bases, and 21 bases lay between the germline ends. This CDR3 has 16 residues. Germline CDR1 reads MNHEY; CDR2 reads SVGEGT. The CDR3 DNA sequence: TGTGCCAGCACCCCCTACGCTTGGGCTAGCGACAATGAGCAGTTCTTC. Its protein product is CASTPYAWASDNEQFF.

V is TRBV19 and J is TRBJ1-1, with a possible D match to TRBD1 (6 bases). Germline V gene sequence: CDR1 LNHDA, CDR2 SQIVND (reference sequence). V lost 7 bases and J 4 bases, leaving 16 bases between the germline ends. There are 14 residues in the CDR3. The DNA for the CDR3 is TGTGCCAGTATCTGGACAGCCGGCGGCACTGAAGCTTTCTTT. It encodes CASIWTAGGTEAFF.

The chain carries TRBV12-3 or TRBV12-4 and TRBJ2-1, with 15 positions matching TRBD2. The CDR3 totals 18 residues. V trimming: 6 bases; J trimming: 1 base; junction bases outside the gene matches: 7. This chain's CDR3 is CASSRGLAGGPSYNEQFF. In DNA, the CDR3 is TGTGCCAGCAGCCGCGGACTAGCGGGAGGGCCGTCCTACAATGAGCAGTTCTTC.

This clonotype was counted between two and nine times. J is TRBJ2-7 and V is TRBV20-1, with D tentatively TRBD2 (6 bases). Germline CDR1 and CDR2: DFQATT and SNEGSKA (reference sequence). CDR3 length equals 15 residues. V was clipped by 6 bases and J by 3 bases, with 21 bases between them. The CDR3 bases are TGCAGTGCCGGGGGACTGGTTGAGGGGCTCTACGAGCAGTACTTC. Protein: CSAGGLVEGLYEQYF.

This clonotype turned up a few times. The CDR3 loop is CATSNPGIAGRMETQYF. CDR3 bases: TGTGCCACCAGCAATCCTGGGATAGCGGGACGTATGGAGACCCAGTACTTC. The V call is TRBV15, the J call TRBJ2-5; TRBD2 matches at 8 bases. V dropped 4 bases and J dropped 5; count of bases not matched to a gene: 15. From germline, CDR1 is LNHNV and CDR2 YYDKDF (reference sequence). This CDR3 is 17 amino acids long.

Comment on this clonotype: A much larger clone lies a single base off, so this may be a read error. The V call is TRBV20-1, the J call TRBJ2-1, with 13 bases lining up with TRBD2. The better agreement between TRBJ2-7 and the DNA end casts doubt on the J call. The CDR3 is 14 amino acids. Germline lookup yields CDR1 DFQATT and CDR2 SNEGSKA (reference sequence). CDR3 amino acids: CSVPTSGRRNEQYF. The DNA of the CDR3 is TGCAGTGTCCCGACTAGCGGGAGGCGGAATGAGCAGTACTTC.

The chain combines TRBV5-6 with TRBJ1-5; 7 positions match TRBD1. V lost 0 bases, J lost 4 bases, and 7 bases stayed unmatched. Per the germline V gene, CDR1 is SGHDT and CDR2 is YYEEEE. The CDR3 has 16 residues. The CDR3, as DNA: TGTGCCAGCAGCTTGGGAGCGGGGACAGCGAATCAGCCCCAGCATTTT. This sequence encodes CASSLGAGTANQPQHF.

The chain recombines TRBV14 with TRBJ2-5, with 9 bases matching TRBD2. Germline assignment: CDR1 SGHDN and CDR2 FVKESK. This CDR3 contains 16 residues. Trimming took 4 bases from V and 3 from J; bases not matched to a gene: 9. In DNA form, the CDR3 reads TGTGCCAGCAGCCGGATACTAGCGGGTGGAAAAGAGACCCAGTACTTC. Protein: CASSRILAGGKETQYF.

This rearrangement joins TRBV5-1 to TRBJ2-3, with 10 bases lining up with TRBD1. J gave up 4 bases and V 4 bases, and 6 bases lay outside the gene matches. Germline CDR1 is SGHRS and CDR2 is YFSETQ. This CDR3 contains 15 residues. The CDR3 loop reads CASSKGQGWSDTQYF. CDR3 nucleotide sequence: TGCGCCAGCAGCAAGGGACAGGGGTGGTCAGATACGCAGTATTTT.

The chain couples TRBV7-8 to TRBJ2-3; D perhaps matches TRBD2 (6 bases). Per the germline V gene, CDR1 is SGHVS and CDR2 is FQNEAQ. This CDR3 comprises 14 residues. Trimming removed 5 bases from V and 5 bases from J, with 14 bases in between. The DNA of the CDR3 is TGTGCCAGCAGCCCCCGGGACTTAAAAGATACGCAGTATTTT. Protein: CASSPRDLKDTQYF.

The chain is built from TRBV4-3 and TRBJ2-7, with D uncertain. CDR3 length: 14 residues. Between the trimmed V and J ends, which lost 0 bases and 0 bases, there was a span of 6 bases. Looked up from germline, CDR1 is LGHNA and CDR2 is YSLEER. The CDR3 spells CASSQEYSSYEQYF. As DNA, the CDR3 is TGCGCCAGCAGCCAAGAATACAGCTCCTACGAGCAGTACTTC.

This clonotype was counted a few times. This chain uses TRBV20-1 with TRBJ2-5; 11 bases map to TRBD2. The V gene end was trimmed by 3 bases and the J gene end by 5 bases; junction bases not matched to a gene: 8. Germline assignment: CDR1 DFQATT and CDR2 SNEGSKA (reference sequence). The CDR3 contains 15 residues. CDR3 in amino acids: CSARMASGRTETQYF. The CDR3 DNA is TGCAGTGCTAGGATGGCTAGCGGGAGGACGGAGACCCAGTACTTC.

The chain has TRBV29-1 and TRBJ2-2; D possibly matches TRBD1 or TRBD2 (5 bases each). The CDR3 consists of 13 residues. Germline V gives CDR1 SQVTM, CDR2 ANQGSEA. Trimming took off 7 bases at V and 3 bases at J, with 12 bases between the two ends. CDR3 loop: CSAEGKYTGELFF. The CDR3 nucleotides are TGCAGCGCTGAGGGGAAATACACCGGGGAGCTGTTTTTT.

This clonotype came up a few times. The J gene is TRBJ2-7, the V gene TRBV28, with TRBD2 as a possible D gene (6 bases). With 2 bases removed from V and 7 bases from J, the gap between germline ends came to 15 bases. Looked up from germline, CDR1 is MDHEN and CDR2 is SYDVKM. This CDR3 is 14 amino acids long. Here the CDR3 reads CASSLSLGSGEQYF. CDR3 DNA sequence: TGTGCCAGCAGTTTAAGCCTCGGGAGCGGGGAGCAGTACTTC.

This clonotype occurred a few times. This rearrangement joins TRBV11-2 to TRBJ1-6; 9 bases line up with TRBD1. Germline CDR1 and CDR2: SGHAT and FQNNGV. J was trimmed by 9 bases and V by 5 bases; bases with no gene match: 8. The CDR3 has 15 residues. The CDR3 nucleotides read TGTGCCAGCAGCCCCACGACAGGGGGGGGTTCACCCCTCCACTTT. This encodes CASSPTTGGGSPLHF. The complete variable domain, with remaining parts taken from reference TRBV11-2 and TRBJ1-6, reads EAGVAQSPRYKIIEKRQSVAFWCNPISGHATLYWYQQILGQGPKLLIQFQNNGVVDDSQLPKDRFSAERLKGVDSTLKIQPAKLEDSAVYLCASSPTTGGGSPLHFGNGTRLTVT.

This rearrangement joins TRBV2 to TRBJ2-1; no reliable D call. The CDR3 runs 14 residues. Germline loops: CDR1 SNHLY, CDR2 FYNNEI. V was clipped by 10 bases and J by 1 base, with 14 bases between them. The CDR3 spells CATREHTSYNEQFF. The CDR3 nucleotides read TGTGCCACCCGAGAGCACACGTCCTACAATGAGCAGTTCTTC.

This clonotype has a handful of counts. The chain couples TRBV9 to TRBJ2-7, with D possibly being TRBD2 (5 bases). Germline V gene data show CDR1 as SGDLS and CDR2 as YYNGEE. This CDR3 is built from 15 residues. Between the trimmed V and J ends, which lost 0 bases and 3 bases, there was a span of 13 bases. The CDR3 nucleotides read TGTGCCAGCAGCGTAGGGGTAGCGCTAAACTACGAGCAGTACTTC. This sequence encodes CASSVGVALNYEQYF.

The chain is built from TRBV11-3 and TRBJ2-1, with D maybe TRBD1 (6 bases). V was cut by 1 base and J by 0 bases, with 16 bases left in between. The length of the CDR3 is 18 residues. Germline lookup yields CDR1 SGHNT and CDR2 YENEEA. For the CDR3, the DNA is TGTGCCAGCAGCTTAGTCCCTATTACAGGGAGCTCCTACAATGAGCAGTTCTTC. It codes for CASSLVPITGSSYNEQFF.

The chain carries TRBV27 and TRBJ1-6, with 7 bases identical to TRBD1. The length of the CDR3 is 15 residues. V lost 10 bases and J lost 5; bases outside the gene matches: 11. The V gene's germline CDR1 is MNHEY and CDR2 SMNVEV (reference sequence). In DNA form, the CDR3 reads TGTGCCACAGGGGGTTCGAACAGGAATAATTCACCCCTCCACTTT. Amino acids: CATGGSNRNNSPLHF.

The rearrangement links TRBV7-3 to TRBJ1-1; 9 positions agree with TRBD1. The CDR3 is 15 residues long. Germline CDR1 reads SGHTA; CDR2 reads FQGTGA. The V segment lost 4 bases and the J segment 1 base; nucleotides outside the gene matches: 4. The CDR3 nucleotides read TGTGCCAGCAGCTCGGACAGGGGTAGGAACACTGAAGCTTTCTTT. This codes for CASSSDRGRNTEAFF.

This clonotype was seen only a few times. The chain recombines TRBV29-1 with TRBJ2-1; the match to TRBD2 covers 8 bases. V lost 4 bases to trimming and J lost 10 bases; unmatched junction nucleotides: 18. Germline V gives CDR1 SQVTM, CDR2 ANQGSEA. The CDR3 runs 16 residues. The CDR3 loop is CSVASPGRAGDLEQFF. As DNA, the CDR3 is TGCAGCGTTGCCTCGCCCGGGAGAGCGGGAGATTTAGAGCAGTTCTTC.

This clonotype was detected only a few times. The CDR3 here is CSARPTSGQWRIEQFF. CDR3 DNA sequence: TGCAGTGCTAGACCTACTAGCGGGCAGTGGCGAATTGAGCAGTTCTTC. The V and J genes are TRBV20-1 and TRBJ2-1, with 9 bases lining up with TRBD2. Losses at the gene ends were 2 bases for V and 9 bases for J; bases not matched to a gene: 14. Germline V gives CDR1 DFQATT, CDR2 SNEGSKA (reference sequence). CDR3 length: 16 residues.

As concerns this clonotype: It is likely a read error, because the conserved phenylalanine at the end of the CDR3 is missing. The chain combines TRBV11-2 with TRBJ2-3; D might be TRBD1 or TRBD2, each matching 5 bases. The V and J ends lost 0 bases and 4 bases respectively, with 14 bases between them. The CDR3 loop spans 16 amino acids. Germline CDR1 reads SGHAT; CDR2 reads FQNNGV. The CDR3 sequence: CASSLDGGRWADTQYL. The CDR3 region has the DNA TGTGCCAGCAGCTTAGATGGGGGAAGATGGGCAGATACGCAGTATTTA.

The V gene is TRBV18, the J gene TRBJ2-7, with D uncertain. V gave up 1 base and J gave up 5 bases, with 9 bases separating them. Looked up from germline, CDR1 is KGHSH and CDR2 is LQKENI. The length of the CDR3 is 13 residues. The CDR3 DNA sequence: TGTGCCAGCTCACCACGAAAGGGCGACGAGCAGTACTTC. Its protein product is CASSPRKGDEQYF.

In its sample, this clonotype was seen a few times. The CDR3 DNA follows: TGTGCCAGCAGCACCGGTGGGAGCACGAGCTCCTACGAGCAGTACTTC. Its protein is CASSTGGSTSSYEQYF. The chain uses TRBV7-9 and TRBJ2-7; D may be TRBD2 (5 bases). The CDR3 is 16 residues long. From germline, CDR1 is SEHNR and CDR2 FQNEAQ (reference sequence). V was pared by 5 bases and J by 0 bases, with 17 bases between.

This clonotype showed up just a few times. V gene TRBV20-1 combines with J gene TRBJ2-7; D is possibly TRBD2 (6 bases). The V gene's germline CDR1 is DFQATT and CDR2 SNEGSKA (reference sequence). The CDR3 runs 13 residues. V was trimmed by 0 bases and J by 5 bases, leaving 11 bases between them. CDR3 coding DNA: TGCAGTGCTAGAGATGTGACTAGGCACGAGCAGTACTTC. Translating gives CSARDVTRHEQYF.

This chain connects TRBV18 to TRBJ2-3; 7 bases agree with TRBD2. Germline V gives CDR1 KGHSH, CDR2 LQKENI. V was pared by 10 bases and J by 4 bases, with 8 bases of the junction left unmatched. CDR3 size: 13 residues. Here the CDR3 reads CATGGPPPDTQYF. As DNA, the CDR3 is TGTGCCACGGGGGGTCCACCCCCAGATACGCAGTATTTT.